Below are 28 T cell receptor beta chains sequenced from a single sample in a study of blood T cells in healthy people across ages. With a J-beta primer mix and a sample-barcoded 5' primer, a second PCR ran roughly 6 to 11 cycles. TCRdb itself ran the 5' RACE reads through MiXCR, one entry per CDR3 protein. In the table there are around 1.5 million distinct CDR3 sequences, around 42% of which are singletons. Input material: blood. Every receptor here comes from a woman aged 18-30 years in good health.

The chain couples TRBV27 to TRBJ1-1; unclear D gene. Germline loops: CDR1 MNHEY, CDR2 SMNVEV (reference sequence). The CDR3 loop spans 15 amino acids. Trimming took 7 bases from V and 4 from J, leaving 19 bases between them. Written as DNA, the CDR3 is TGTGCCAGCACCCTATCGGTCGGCGCAGGCACTGAAGCTTTCTTT. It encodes CASTLSVGAGTEAFF.

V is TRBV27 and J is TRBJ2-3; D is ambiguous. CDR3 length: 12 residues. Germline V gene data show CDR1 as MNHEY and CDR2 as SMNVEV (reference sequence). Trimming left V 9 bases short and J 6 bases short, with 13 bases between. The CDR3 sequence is CASKPLGDTQYF. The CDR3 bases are TGTGCCAGTAAACCTCTGGGGGATACGCAGTATTTT.

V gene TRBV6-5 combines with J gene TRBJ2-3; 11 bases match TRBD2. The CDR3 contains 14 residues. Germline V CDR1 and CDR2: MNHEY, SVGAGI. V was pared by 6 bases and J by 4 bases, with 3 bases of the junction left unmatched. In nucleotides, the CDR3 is TGTGCCAGCAGATGGGGACTAGCGGCAGATACGCAGTATTTT. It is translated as CASRWGLAADTQYF.

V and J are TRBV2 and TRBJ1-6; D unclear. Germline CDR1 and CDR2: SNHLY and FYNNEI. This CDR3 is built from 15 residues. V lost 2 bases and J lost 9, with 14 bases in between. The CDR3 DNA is TGTGCCAGCAGTGAATTAGGGCTACGGGTTTCACCCCTCCACTTT. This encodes CASSELGLRVSPLHF.

DNA for the CDR3: TGTGCCAGCAACAGCGGAACTTACAATGAGCAGTTCTTC. Amino acids: CASNSGTYNEQFF. The gene calls are TRBV11-2 and TRBJ2-1; D perhaps matches TRBD2 (5 bases). The CDR3 covers 13 residues. Trimming pared 7 bases from V and 4 bases from J, leaving 11 bases between. The germline CDR1 and CDR2 sequences are SGHAT and FQNNGV.

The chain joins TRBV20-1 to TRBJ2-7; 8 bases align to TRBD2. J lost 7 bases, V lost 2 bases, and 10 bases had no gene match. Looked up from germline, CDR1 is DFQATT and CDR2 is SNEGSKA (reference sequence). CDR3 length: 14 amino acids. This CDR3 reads CSARKTGGPGEQYF. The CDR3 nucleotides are TGCAGTGCTAGAAAGACGGGAGGGCCCGGTGAGCAGTACTTC.

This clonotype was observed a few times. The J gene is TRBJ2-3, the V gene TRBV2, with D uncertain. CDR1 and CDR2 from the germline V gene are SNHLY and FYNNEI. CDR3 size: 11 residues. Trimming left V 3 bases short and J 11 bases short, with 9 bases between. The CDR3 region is CASSDGPKQYF. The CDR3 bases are TGTGCCAGCAGTGATGGACCCAAGCAGTATTTT. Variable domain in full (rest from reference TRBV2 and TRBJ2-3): EPEVTQTPSHQVTQMGQEVILRCVPISNHLYFYWYRQILGQKVEFLVSFYNNEISEKSEIFDDQFSVERPDGSNFTLKIRSTKLEDSAMYFCASSDGPKQYFGPGTRLTVL.

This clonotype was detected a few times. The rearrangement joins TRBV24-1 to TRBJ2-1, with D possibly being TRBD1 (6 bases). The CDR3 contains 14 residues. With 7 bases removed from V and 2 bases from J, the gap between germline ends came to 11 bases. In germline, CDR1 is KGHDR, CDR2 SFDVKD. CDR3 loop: CATSTGITYNEQFF. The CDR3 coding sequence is TGTGCCACCAGCACAGGGATAACCTACAATGAGCAGTTCTTC.

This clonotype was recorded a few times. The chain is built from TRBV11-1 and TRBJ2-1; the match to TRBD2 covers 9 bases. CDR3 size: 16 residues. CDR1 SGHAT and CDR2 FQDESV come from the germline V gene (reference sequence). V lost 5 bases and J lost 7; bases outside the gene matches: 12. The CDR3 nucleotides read TGTGCCAGCAGCCCTAGTTGGGCGGGGGGGTCGAATGAGCAGTTCTTC. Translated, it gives CASSPSWAGGSNEQFF.

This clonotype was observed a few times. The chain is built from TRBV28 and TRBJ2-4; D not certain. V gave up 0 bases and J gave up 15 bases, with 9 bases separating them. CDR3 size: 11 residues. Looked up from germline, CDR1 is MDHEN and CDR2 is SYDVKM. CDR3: CASSLWTVWYF. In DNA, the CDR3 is TGTGCCAGCAGTTTATGGACGGTGTGGTACTTC.

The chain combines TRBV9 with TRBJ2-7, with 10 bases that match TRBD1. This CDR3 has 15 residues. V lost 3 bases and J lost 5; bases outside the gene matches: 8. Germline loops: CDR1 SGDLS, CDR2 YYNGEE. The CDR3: CASSEGQGTGDEQYF. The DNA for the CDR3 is TGTGCCAGCAGCGAGGGACAGGGGACGGGTGACGAGCAGTACTTC.

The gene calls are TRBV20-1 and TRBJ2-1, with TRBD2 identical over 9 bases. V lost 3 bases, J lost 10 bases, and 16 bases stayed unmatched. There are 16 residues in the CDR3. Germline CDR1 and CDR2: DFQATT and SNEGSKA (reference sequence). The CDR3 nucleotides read TGCAGTGCTAGTCGATGGGGCAGCGGGAGGATGGACGAGCAGTTCTTC. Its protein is CSASRWGSGRMDEQFF.

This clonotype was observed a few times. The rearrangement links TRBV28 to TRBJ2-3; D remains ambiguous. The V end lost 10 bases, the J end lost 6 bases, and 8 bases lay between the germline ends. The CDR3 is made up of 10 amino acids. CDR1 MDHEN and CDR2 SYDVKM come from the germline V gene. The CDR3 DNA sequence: TGTGCCACCTCGCGGGATACGCAGTATTTT. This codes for CATSRDTQYF. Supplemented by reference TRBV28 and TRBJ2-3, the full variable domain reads DVKVTQSSRYLVKRTGEKVFLECVQDMDHENMFWYRQDPGLGLRLIYFSYDVKMKEKGDIPEGYSVSREKKERFSLILESASTNQTSMYLCATSRDTQYFGPGTRLTVL.

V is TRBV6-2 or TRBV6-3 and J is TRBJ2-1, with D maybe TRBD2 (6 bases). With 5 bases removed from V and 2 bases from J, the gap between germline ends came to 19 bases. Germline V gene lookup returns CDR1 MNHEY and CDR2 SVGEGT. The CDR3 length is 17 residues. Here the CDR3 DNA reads TGTGCCAGCAGTGACCCTATCGCTAGCGCTACCTACAATGAGCAGTTCTTC. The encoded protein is CASSDPIASATYNEQFF.

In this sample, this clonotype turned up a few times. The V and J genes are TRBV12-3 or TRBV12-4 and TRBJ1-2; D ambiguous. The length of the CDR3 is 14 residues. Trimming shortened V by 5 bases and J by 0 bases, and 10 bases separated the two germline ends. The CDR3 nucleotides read TGTGCCAGCAGTACCCGCGGGGCTAACTATGGCTACACCTTC. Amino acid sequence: CASSTRGANYGYTF.

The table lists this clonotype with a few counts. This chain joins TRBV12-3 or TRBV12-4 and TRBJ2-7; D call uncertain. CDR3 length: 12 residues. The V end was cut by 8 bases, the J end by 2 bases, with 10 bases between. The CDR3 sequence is CASALLTYEQYF. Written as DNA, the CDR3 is TGTGCCAGCGCTCTGTTGACCTACGAGCAGTACTTC.

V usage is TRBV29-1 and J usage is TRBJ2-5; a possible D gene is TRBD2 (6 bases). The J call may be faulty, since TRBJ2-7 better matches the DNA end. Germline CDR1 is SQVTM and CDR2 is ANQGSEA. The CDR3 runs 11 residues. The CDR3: CSVSVGGEQYF. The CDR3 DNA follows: TGCAGCGTTTCAGTGGGGGGCGAGCAGTACTTC.

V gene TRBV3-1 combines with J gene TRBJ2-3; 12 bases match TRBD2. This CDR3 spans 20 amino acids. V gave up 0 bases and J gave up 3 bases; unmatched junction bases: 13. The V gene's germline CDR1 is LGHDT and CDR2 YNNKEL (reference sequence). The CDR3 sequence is CASSQESSGGAIGRTDTQYF. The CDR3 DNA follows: TGTGCCAGCAGCCAAGAGTCTAGCGGGGGGGCGATAGGACGGACAGATACGCAGTATTTT.

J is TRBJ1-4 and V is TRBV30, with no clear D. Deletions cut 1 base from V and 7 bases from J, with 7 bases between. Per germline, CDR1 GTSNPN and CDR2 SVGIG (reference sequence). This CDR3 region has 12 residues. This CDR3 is CAWSDMGEKLFF. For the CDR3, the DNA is TGTGCCTGGAGTGATATGGGTGAAAAACTGTTTTTT.

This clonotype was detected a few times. The CDR3, as DNA: TGCAGTGCTAGAGATTCGCCAGGTGGGGATGGCTACACCTTC. Residues: CSARDSPGGDGYTF. V gene TRBV20-1 combines with J gene TRBJ1-2, with no clear D. Looked up from germline, CDR1 is DFQATT and CDR2 is SNEGSKA (reference sequence). The CDR3 length is 14 residues. The germline V and J ends were trimmed by 0 bases and 6 bases, with 14 bases remaining between them.

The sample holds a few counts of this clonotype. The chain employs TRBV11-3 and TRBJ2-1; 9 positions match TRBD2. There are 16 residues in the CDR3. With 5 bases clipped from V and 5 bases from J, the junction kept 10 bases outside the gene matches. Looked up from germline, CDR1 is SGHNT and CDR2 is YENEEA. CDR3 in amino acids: CASSQTSGFEDNEQFF. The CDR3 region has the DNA TGTGCCAGCAGCCAGACTAGCGGCTTCGAAGACAATGAGCAGTTCTTC.

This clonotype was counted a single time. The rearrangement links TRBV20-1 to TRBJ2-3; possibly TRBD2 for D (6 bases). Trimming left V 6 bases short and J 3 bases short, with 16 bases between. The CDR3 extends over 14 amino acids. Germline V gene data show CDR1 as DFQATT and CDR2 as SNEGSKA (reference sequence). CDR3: CSARGALGTDTQYF. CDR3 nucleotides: TGCAGTGCCCGCGGGGCCCTAGGGACAGATACGCAGTATTTT.

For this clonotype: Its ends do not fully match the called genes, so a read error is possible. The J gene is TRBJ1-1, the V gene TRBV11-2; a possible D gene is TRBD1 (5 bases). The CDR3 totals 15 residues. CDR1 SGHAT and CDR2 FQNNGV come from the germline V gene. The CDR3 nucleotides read TGTGCCAGCAGCCCCAAGGGACTGATGAACGCTGAAGCTTTCTTT. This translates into CASSPKGLMNAEAFF.

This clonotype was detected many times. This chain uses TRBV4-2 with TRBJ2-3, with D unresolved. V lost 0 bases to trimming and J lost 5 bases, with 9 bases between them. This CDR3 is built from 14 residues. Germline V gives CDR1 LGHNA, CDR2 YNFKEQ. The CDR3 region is CASSQDGPRDTQYF. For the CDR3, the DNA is TGTGCCAGCAGCCAAGATGGTCCCCGAGATACGCAGTATTTT.

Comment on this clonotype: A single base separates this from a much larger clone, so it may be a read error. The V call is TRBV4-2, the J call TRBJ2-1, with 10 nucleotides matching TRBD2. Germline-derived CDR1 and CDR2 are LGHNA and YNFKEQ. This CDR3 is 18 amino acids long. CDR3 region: CASSQESPASGSFNEKFF. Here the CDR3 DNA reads TGTGCCAGCAGCCAAGAGTCCCCGGCTAGCGGGAGTTTCAATGAGAAGTTCTTC.

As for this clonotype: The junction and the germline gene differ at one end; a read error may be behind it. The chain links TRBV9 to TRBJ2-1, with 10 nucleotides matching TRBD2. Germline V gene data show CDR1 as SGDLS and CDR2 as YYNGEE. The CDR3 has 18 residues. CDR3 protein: CASSVDRLAGAYPNEQFF. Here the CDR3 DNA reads TGTGCCAGCAGCGTAGATCGGCTAGCGGGAGCTTATCCCAATGAGCAGTTTTTC.

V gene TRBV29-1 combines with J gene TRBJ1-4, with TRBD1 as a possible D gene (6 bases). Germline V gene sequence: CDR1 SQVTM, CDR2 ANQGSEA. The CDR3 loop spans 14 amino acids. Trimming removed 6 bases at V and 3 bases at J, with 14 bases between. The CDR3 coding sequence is TGCAGCGTGGTAACAGGGACTGCTAATGAAAAACTGTTTTTT. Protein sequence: CSVVTGTANEKLFF. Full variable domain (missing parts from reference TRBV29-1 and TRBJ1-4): SAVISQKPSRDICQRGTSLTIQCQVDSQVTMMFWYRQQPGQSLTLIATANQGSEATYESGFVIDKFPISRPNLTFSTLTVSNMSPEDSSIYLCSVVTGTANEKLFFGSGTQLSVL.

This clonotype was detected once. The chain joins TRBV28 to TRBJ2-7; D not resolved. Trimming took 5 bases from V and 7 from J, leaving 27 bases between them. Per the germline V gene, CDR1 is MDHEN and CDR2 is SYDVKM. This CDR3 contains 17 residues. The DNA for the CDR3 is TGTGCCAGCAGTGTAGTTTGGGGATCGAGCTCCTACAATGAGCAGTACTTC. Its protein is CASSVVWGSSSYNEQYF. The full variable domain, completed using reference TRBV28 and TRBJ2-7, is DVKVTQSSRYLVKRTGEKVFLECVQDMDHENMFWYRQDPGLGLRLIYFSYDVKMKEKGDIPEGYSVSREKKERFSLILESASTNQTSMYLCASSVVWGSSSYNEQYFGPGTRLTVT.